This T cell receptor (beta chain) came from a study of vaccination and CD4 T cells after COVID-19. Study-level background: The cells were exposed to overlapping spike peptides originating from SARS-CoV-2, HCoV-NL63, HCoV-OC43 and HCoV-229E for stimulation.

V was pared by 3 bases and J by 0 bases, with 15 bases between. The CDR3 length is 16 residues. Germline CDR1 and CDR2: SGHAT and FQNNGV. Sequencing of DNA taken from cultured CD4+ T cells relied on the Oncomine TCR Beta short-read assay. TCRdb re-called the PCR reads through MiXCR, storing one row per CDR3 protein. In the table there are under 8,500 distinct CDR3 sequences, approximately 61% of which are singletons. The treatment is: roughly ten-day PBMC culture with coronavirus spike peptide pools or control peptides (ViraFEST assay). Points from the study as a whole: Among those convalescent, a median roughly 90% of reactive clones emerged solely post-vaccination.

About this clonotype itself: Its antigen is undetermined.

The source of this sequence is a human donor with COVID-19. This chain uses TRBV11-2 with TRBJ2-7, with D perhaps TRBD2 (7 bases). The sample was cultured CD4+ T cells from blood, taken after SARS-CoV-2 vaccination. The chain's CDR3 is CASSFLRGRSSYEQYF. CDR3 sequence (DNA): TGTGCCAGCAGCTTCCTGCGGGGGCGGAGCTCCTACGAGCAGTACTTC.